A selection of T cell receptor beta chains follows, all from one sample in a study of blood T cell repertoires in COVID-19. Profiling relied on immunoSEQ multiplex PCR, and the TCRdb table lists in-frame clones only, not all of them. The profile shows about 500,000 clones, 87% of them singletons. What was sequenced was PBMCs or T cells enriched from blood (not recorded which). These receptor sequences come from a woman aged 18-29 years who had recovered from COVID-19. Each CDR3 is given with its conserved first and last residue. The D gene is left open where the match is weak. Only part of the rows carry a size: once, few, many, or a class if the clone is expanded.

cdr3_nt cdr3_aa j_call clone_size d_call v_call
TGTGCCATCAGTGAGTCGCTAGTCCCAAGCGCTAGCGGGGGGCCATCCAATGAGCAGTTCTTC CAISESLVPSASGGPSNEQFF TRBJ2-1 - TRBD2 TRBV10-3
TGTGCCAGCAGTGGCGAAACAGGTTCCCCTCCGACTAACTATGGCTACACCTTC CASSGETGSPPTNYGYTF TRBJ1-2 - - TRBV5-4
TGTGCCAGCAGTCCGGGACATAATGGCTACACCTTC CASSPGHNGYTF TRBJ1-2 few - TRBV12-3/TRBV12-4
TGTGCCAGCTCACCACAAGTCACAGGGGGCGACACTGAAGCTTTCTTT CASSPQVTGGDTEAFF TRBJ1-1 once TRBD1 TRBV18
TGTGCCAGCAGCCTCCGGGACATCGGTTATGGCTACACCTTC CASSLRDIGYGYTF TRBJ1-2 - - TRBV4-2
TGTGCCAGCAGTTATGCAGGGGGAGACTATGGCTACACCTTC CASSYAGGDYGYTF TRBJ1-2 - TRBD1 TRBV6-2/TRBV6-3
TGTGCCAGCAGCTTAGTAGGGAGTAGCAATCAGCCCCAGCATTTT CASSLVGSSNQPQHF TRBJ1-5 - - TRBV7-9
TGTGCCAGCAGCGGTAGTACCGGGGAGCTGTTTTTT CASSGSTGELFF TRBJ2-2 - - TRBV7-3
TGTGCCACCAGCAGAGTCGGTTCCCACGAGCAGTACTTC CATSRVGSHEQYF TRBJ2-7 - - TRBV15
TGTGCCAGCAGTTCCCAGTACCGGGACAGAGATCAACCCCTCCACTTT CASSSQYRDRDQPLHF TRBJ1-6 - TRBD1 TRBV28
TGCGCCAGCAGCCAAGATACCGACAGCTACACAGATACGCAGTATTTT CASSQDTDSYTDTQYF TRBJ2-3 few - TRBV4-1
TGTGCCAGCTCCCGGGGGAGCGGGGGTTCCGTTCAAGAGACCCAGTACTTC CASSRGSGGSVQETQYF TRBJ2-5 - TRBD2 TRBV18
TGTGCCAGTAGTATAGGGGGCACATACTCCTACGAGCAGTACTTC CASSIGGTYSYEQYF TRBJ2-7 - - TRBV19
TGTGCCAGCAGTACCCGGAATTCACCCCTCCACTTT CASSTRNSPLHF TRBJ1-6 - - TRBV2
TGTGCCAGCGGGCGGGGGGGAAACTACAATGAGCAGTTCTTC CASGRGGNYNEQFF TRBJ2-1 once TRBD2 TRBV27
TGCGCCAGCAGCCAAGCCCTTGGGGGAGGAACTGAAGCTTTCTTT CASSQALGGGTEAFF TRBJ1-1 - - TRBV4-1
TGTGCCTGGAGCGAACCGGGACAGGGAAATCAGCCCCAGCATTTT CAWSEPGQGNQPQHF TRBJ1-5 - TRBD1 TRBV30
TGTGCCAGCAGCTTGGACTACCAAGAGACCCAGTACTTC CASSLDYQETQYF TRBJ2-5 - - TRBV5-4
TGTGCCAGCAGTCCGCCCCCGGGACATAGTAACTATGGCTACACCTTC CASSPPPGHSNYGYTF TRBJ1-2 - - TRBV7-2
TGTGCCAGCAGCCCGCAATTATCAGAGGACACTGAAGCTTTCTTT CASSPQLSEDTEAFF TRBJ1-1 - - TRBV7-2
TGCGCCAGCAGCCAAGATTTGGGGGGAGAGACCCAGTACTTC CASSQDLGGETQYF TRBJ2-5 - - TRBV4-1
TGCGCCAGCAGCTTGAACCTCGGGGAGACCCAGTACTTC CASSLNLGETQYF TRBJ2-5 - - TRBV5-1
TGTGCCTGGAATCATCCAGGGTCTGGGTCCTATAATTCACCCCTCCACTTT CAWNHPGSGSYNSPLHF TRBJ1-6 - - TRBV30
TGTGCTCCAGCCCGGACAGGGCCCCTAGACAGTAACACCGGGGAGCTGTTTTTT CAPARTGPLDSNTGELFF TRBJ2-2 - TRBD1 TRBV30
TGCGCCAGCAGTGAAAACACCCGGGACACCGGGGAGCTGTTTTTT CASSENTRDTGELFF TRBJ2-2 - - TRBV10-1
TGTGCCAGCAGATCCAGGGGTGAAAAACTGTTTTTT CASRSRGEKLFF TRBJ1-4 - - TRBV25-1
TGTGCCAGCAGCTCGGGAGGGGGAACTGGAAACACCATATATTTT CASSSGGGTGNTIYF TRBJ1-3 - - TRBV28
TGTGCCAGCAGCCAAGTAGCTCAGGGTAATTCACCCCTCCACTTT CASSQVAQGNSPLHF TRBJ1-6 few - TRBV3-1/TRBV3-2
TGTGCCAGCAGCTTGGCTGGCAGAGAGGTGACTGAAGCTTTCTTT CASSLAGREVTEAFF TRBJ1-1 - - TRBV5-6
TGCGCCAGCAGCTTGGTGGGGGAGGGTCAGCCCCAGCATTTT CASSLVGEGQPQHF TRBJ1-5 - - TRBV5-1
TGCGCCAGCAGCCAAGGGGGAACAGGTACTGTGATACTTTCACCCCTCCACTTT CASSQGGTGTVILSPLHF TRBJ1-6 - - TRBV4-1
TGTGCCACCAGCAGAGAACGGGTTCTCGAGGAAAAACTGTTTTTT CATSRERVLEEKLFF TRBJ1-4 - - TRBV15
TGTGCCTGGAGTGTACCTTTCGGCAGGGATACTGAAGCTTTCTTT CAWSVPFGRDTEAFF TRBJ1-1 once - TRBV30
TGTGCCAGCAGCTTGAACCGGGACAGGGGCGGCGAGCAGTACTTC CASSLNRDRGGEQYF TRBJ2-7 - TRBD1 TRBV7-2
TGCGCCAGCAGTTCGAATACCGGGACAGGGTTTAATGAGCAGTTCTTC CASSSNTGTGFNEQFF TRBJ2-1 once TRBD1 TRBV5-1
TGCGCCAGCACCTATACGGACAATGAGCAGTTCTTC CASTYTDNEQFF TRBJ2-1 - - TRBV5-1
TGCGCCAGCAGCCCCGTAGGGTCGGAGGGCTCCTACGAGCAGTACTTC CASSPVGSEGSYEQYF TRBJ2-7 - - TRBV5-1
TGCGCCAGCAGCGCGACAGAGCACTACGAGCAGTACTTC CASSATEHYEQYF TRBJ2-7 - - TRBV5-1
TGTGCCAGCAGTTTACAGGGGGATTCACCCCTCCACTTT CASSLQGDSPLHF TRBJ1-6 - TRBD1 TRBV6-4
TGTGCCAGCATGAGAAGCGGATTAGCCAAAAACATTCAGTACTTC CASMRSGLAKNIQYF TRBJ2-4 - - TRBV6-6
TGTGCCAGCAGTAGGGCCCTAGGGGACGAGCAGTACTTC CASSRALGDEQYF TRBJ2-7 - - TRBV2
TGTGCCAGCAGCCCCTACCAAGAGACCCAGTACTTC CASSPYQETQYF TRBJ2-5 - - TRBV11-2
TGCGCCAGCAGCTTGGCCGCGGTCCCTCACAGGGGGCAGGATGGCTACACCTTC CASSLAAVPHRGQDGYTF TRBJ1-2 - TRBD1 TRBV5-1
TGCGCCAGCAGCTTGGATCACTCTGGGGCCAACGTCCTGACTTTC CASSLDHSGANVLTF TRBJ2-6 - - TRBV5-1
TGCGCCAGCAGTTCGACAGACAGGGAGGTACAGTACTTC CASSSTDREVQYF TRBJ2-7 - - TRBV5-1
TGTGCCAGCAGCTTAGGGGGACTGGGCACCGGGGAGCTGTTTTTT CASSLGGLGTGELFF TRBJ2-2 - - TRBV7-9
TGTGCCAGCAGTACCCGGGACAGGGCTTACGAGCAGTACTTC CASSTRDRAYEQYF TRBJ2-7 - TRBD1 TRBV28
TGTGCCTGGAGTGTACTGTTAAGTGAGCAGTTCTTC CAWSVLLSEQFF TRBJ2-1 - - TRBV30
TGCGCCACAAGGCGGACTCTTTTCAGTAATGAGCAGTTCTTC CATRRTLFSNEQFF TRBJ2-1 - - TRBV4-1
TGCGCCAGCGAACCGGGACAGGGGTCCTACAATGAGCAGTTCTTC CASEPGQGSYNEQFF TRBJ2-1 - TRBD1 TRBV5-1